The sequence of this TCR beta chain was determined in a study of T cells in localized non-small cell lung cancer. Notes on the study in general: Adjacent lung had a median 57 of the 100 largest tumor clones.

Notes on this clone: Its cognate antigen is unknown.

Some clones are missing from TCRdb's copy, which holds only in-frame ones; the method was immunoSEQ multiplex PCR. The sample includes approximately 80,000 clones, 80% of them seen just once. Trimming at V came to 6 bases and at J to 4 bases, leaving 12 bases not matched to a gene. The CDR3 totals 16 residues. CDR1 is SGHTA, CDR2 FQGNSA, per germline. This TCR came from a female donor over 55 with stage I lung adenocarcinoma. Sample: peripheral blood, taken before any cancer treatment. The chain employs TRBV7-2 and TRBJ2-1; TRBD2 agrees at 7 bases. Here the CDR3 reads CASRPLLSGAYNEQFF. The CDR3 nucleotides are TGTGCCAGCAGACCCCTCTTGAGCGGGGCTTACAATGAGCAGTTCTTC.